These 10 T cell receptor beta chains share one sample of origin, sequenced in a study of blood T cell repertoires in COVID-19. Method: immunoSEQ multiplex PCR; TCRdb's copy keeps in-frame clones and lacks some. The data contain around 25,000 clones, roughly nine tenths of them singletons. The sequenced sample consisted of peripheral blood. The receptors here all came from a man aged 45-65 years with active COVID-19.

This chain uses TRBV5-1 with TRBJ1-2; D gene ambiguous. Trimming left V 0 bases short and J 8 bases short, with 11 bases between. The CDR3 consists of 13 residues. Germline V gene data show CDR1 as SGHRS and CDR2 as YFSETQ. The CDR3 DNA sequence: TGCGCCAGCAGCTTGGCGAGCGGGGAAGGCTACACCTTC. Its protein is CASSLASGEGYTF.

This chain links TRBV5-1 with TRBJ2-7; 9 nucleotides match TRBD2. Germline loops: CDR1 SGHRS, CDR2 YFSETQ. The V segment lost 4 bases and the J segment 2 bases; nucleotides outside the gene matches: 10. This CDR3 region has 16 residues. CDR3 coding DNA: TGCGCCAGCAGCCACGTGGTAGCGGGGGACACCTACGAGCAGTACTTC. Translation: CASSHVVAGDTYEQYF.

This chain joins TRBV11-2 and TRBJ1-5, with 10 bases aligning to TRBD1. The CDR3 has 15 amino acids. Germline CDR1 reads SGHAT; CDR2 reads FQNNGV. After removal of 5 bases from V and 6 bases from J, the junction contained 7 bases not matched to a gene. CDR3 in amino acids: CASSRGQGEGQPQHF. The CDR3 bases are TGTGCCAGCAGCCGCGGACAGGGGGAGGGTCAGCCCCAGCATTTT. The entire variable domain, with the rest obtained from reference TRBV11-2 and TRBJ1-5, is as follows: EAGVAQSPRYKIIEKRQSVAFWCNPISGHATLYWYQQILGQGPKLLIQFQNNGVVDDSQLPKDRFSAERLKGVDSTLKIQPAKLEDSAVYLCASSRGQGEGQPQHFGDGTRLSIL.

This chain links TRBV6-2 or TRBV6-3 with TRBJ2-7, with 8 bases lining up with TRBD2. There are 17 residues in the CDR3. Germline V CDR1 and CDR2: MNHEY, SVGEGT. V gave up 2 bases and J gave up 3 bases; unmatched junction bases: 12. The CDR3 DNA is TGTGCCAGCAGTTACCCCCTAAAGGCGGGGGGCAACTACGAGCAGTACTTC. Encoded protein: CASSYPLKAGGNYEQYF.

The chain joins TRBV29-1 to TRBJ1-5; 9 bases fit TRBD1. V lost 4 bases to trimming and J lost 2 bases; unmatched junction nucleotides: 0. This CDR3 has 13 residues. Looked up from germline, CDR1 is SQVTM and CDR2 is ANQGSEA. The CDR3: CSVGTGGNQPQHF. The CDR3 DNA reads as TGCAGCGTTGGGACAGGGGGCAATCAGCCCCAGCATTTT.

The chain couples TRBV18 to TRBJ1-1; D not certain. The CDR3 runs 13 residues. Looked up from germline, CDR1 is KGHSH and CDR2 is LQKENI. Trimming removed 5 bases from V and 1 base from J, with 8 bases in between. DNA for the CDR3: TGTGCCAGCTCAACGGTCCCGAACACTGAAGCTTTCTTT. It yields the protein CASSTVPNTEAFF.

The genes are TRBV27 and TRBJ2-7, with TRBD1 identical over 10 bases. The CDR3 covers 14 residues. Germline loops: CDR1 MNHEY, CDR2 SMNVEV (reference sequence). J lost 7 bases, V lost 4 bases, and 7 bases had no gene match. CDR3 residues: CASSYGTGASEQYF. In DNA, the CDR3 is TGTGCCAGCAGTTACGGGACAGGGGCTAGTGAGCAGTACTTC.

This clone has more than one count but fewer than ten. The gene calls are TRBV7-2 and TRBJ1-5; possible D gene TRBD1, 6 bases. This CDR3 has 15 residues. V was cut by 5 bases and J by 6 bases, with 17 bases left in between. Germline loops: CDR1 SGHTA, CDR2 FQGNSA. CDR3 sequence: CASSGGAGVLQPQHF. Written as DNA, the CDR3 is TGTGCCAGCAGCGGGGGCGCAGGGGTGCTTCAGCCCCAGCATTTT.

The CDR3 region is CASSKIGTGIQETQYF. The CDR3 DNA reads as TGCGCCAGCAGCAAGATAGGGACAGGGATCCAAGAGACCCAGTACTTC. The chain joins TRBV5-1 to TRBJ2-5, with 9 bases identical to TRBD1. Germline V gene lookup returns CDR1 SGHRS and CDR2 YFSETQ. V was clipped by 4 bases and J by 1 base; unmatched bases: 8. The CDR3 loop spans 16 amino acids.

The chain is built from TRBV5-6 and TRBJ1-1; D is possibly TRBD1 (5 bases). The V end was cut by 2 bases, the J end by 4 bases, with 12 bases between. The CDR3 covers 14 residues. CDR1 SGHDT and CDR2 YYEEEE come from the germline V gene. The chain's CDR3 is CASSFVGAGTEAFF. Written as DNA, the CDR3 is TGTGCCAGCAGCTTCGTAGGGGCCGGCACTGAAGCTTTCTTT.